The 4 T cell receptor beta chains below were found in one sample sequenced in a study of T-cell reconstitution after alpha-beta-depleted transplantation in children. TCRbeta library preparation incorporated unique molecular identifiers. TCRdb reanalysed the PCR reads using MiXCR and keeps one entry per CDR3 protein. The sample contains over 200,000 distinct CDR3 sequences, 11% of which appear only once. The sequenced sample was PBMCs, obtained before TCRalphabeta/CD19-depleted stem cell transplant. The receptor source for this set is a child under two years old with acute myeloid leukemia, due to receive a stem cell transplant.

This clonotype was seen many times. J is TRBJ1-2 and V is TRBV5-1; no definite D call. Germline V gene data show CDR1 as SGHRS and CDR2 as YFSETQ. Deletions cut 2 bases from V and 3 bases from J, with 8 bases between. The length of the CDR3 is 13 residues. CDR3 sequence reads: CASSLTGDYGYTF. CDR3 bases: TGCGCCAGCAGCTTAACGGGAGACTATGGCTACACCTTC.

Ten or more counts support this clonotype. V usage is TRBV28 and J usage is TRBJ1-1, with 8 bases fitting TRBD1. Germline-derived CDR1 and CDR2 are MDHEN and SYDVKM. The J segment lost 3 bases and the V segment lost 5 bases, leaving 11 bases of the junction unmatched. The CDR3 extends over 16 amino acids. In DNA form, the CDR3 reads TGTGCCAGCAGTCTCCGACAGGGGAGGTTGGACACTGAAGCTTTCTTT. This translates into CASSLRQGRLDTEAFF.

This clonotype was recorded a few times. The chain employs TRBV7-3 and TRBJ2-2, with TRBD2 matching over 7 bases. This CDR3 region has 15 residues. V lost 5 bases to trimming and J lost 5 bases; unmatched junction nucleotides: 8. Germline V gives CDR1 SGHTA, CDR2 FQGTGA. Here the CDR3 DNA reads TGTGCCAGCAGCCCCCAGGGCGGGGGAACCGGGGAGCTGTTTTTT. Amino acid sequence: CASSPQGGGTGELFF.

This clonotype was detected many times. The genes are TRBV5-1 and TRBJ2-1; a weak D match, TRBD1 (5 bases). The CDR3 totals 13 residues. Germline-derived CDR1 and CDR2 are SGHRS and YFSETQ. Between the trimmed V and J ends, which lost 6 bases and 3 bases, there was a span of 10 bases. CDR3 residues: CASNSDSYNEQFF. Here the CDR3 DNA reads TGCGCCAGCAACAGCGACAGCTACAATGAGCAGTTCTTC.